One and the same sample provided the 6 T cell receptor beta chains below, sequenced in a study of T cells after yellow fever vaccination. Using its own MiXCR run on the 5' RACE reads, TCRdb lists one record per CDR3 protein. This table holds around 340,000 distinct CDR3 sequences, 9.5% to 15% found once. The sequenced sample was CD4+ T cells sorted from PBMCs, obtained 15 days after the yellow fever booster vaccination. The source of these receptors is a man aged 18 to 30 who received the YFV17D yellow fever vaccine.

This clonotype was found once. J is TRBJ2-7 and V is TRBV19, with 9 bases identical to TRBD1. This CDR3 spans 14 amino acids. V was pared by 4 bases and J by 5 bases, with 6 bases of the junction left unmatched. Germline lookup yields CDR1 LNHDA and CDR2 SQIVND (reference sequence). CDR3 nucleotides: TGTGCCAGTAGTACCCAACAGGGGGCCAACGAGCAGTACTTC. Its protein product is CASSTQQGANEQYF.

This clonotype was found a few times. The genes are TRBV14 and TRBJ1-2, with D hard to call. The CDR3 length is 13 residues. Trimming stripped 1 base from V and 4 bases from J, with 7 bases between. Germline CDR1 reads SGHDN; CDR2 reads FVKESK. The CDR3 sequence is CASSQVSTYGYTF. The CDR3, as DNA: TGTGCCAGCAGCCAAGTCTCTACCTATGGCTACACCTTC.

This clonotype was seen a few times. The chain links TRBV6-2 or TRBV6-3 to TRBJ1-5, with a tentative D call TRBD1 (5 bases). The V gene's germline CDR1 is MNHEY and CDR2 SVGEGT. The V and J ends lost 6 bases and 5 bases respectively, with 14 bases between them. The CDR3 has 14 amino acids. CDR3 coding DNA: TGTGCCAGCAGGGGCCCAGGGTTGGATCAGCCCCAGCATTTT. It encodes CASRGPGLDQPQHF.

This clonotype was seen more than once but under ten times. The V and J genes are TRBV7-2 and TRBJ2-6, with 8 bases fitting TRBD1. Trimming at V came to 4 bases and at J to 4 bases, leaving 9 bases not matched to a gene. This CDR3 is built from 17 residues. Germline loops: CDR1 SGHTA, CDR2 FQGNSA. The CDR3 region is CASSSKPDRVGANVLTF. In DNA, the CDR3 is TGTGCCAGCAGCTCCAAACCGGACAGGGTAGGGGCCAACGTCCTGACTTTC.

This clonotype was counted at least ten times. J is TRBJ1-5 and V is TRBV5-8; possible D gene TRBD1, 6 bases. V was cut by 5 bases and J by 4 bases, with 10 bases left in between. Germline values: CDR1 SGHTS, CDR2 YDEGEE. The CDR3 consists of 13 residues. The CDR3: CASSRGANQPQHF. The CDR3 DNA reads TGTGCCAGCAGTCGGGGGGCTAATCAGCCCCAGCATTTT.

This clonotype has just a few counts. The V and J genes are TRBV7-2 and TRBJ2-3, with TRBD2 identical over 9 bases. The CDR3 has 15 amino acids. The germline V gene has CDR1 SGHTA and CDR2 FQGNSA. The J segment lost 5 bases and the V segment lost 3 bases, leaving 6 bases of the junction unmatched. CDR3 sequence reads: CASSLGRGGKDTQYF. In nucleotides, the CDR3 is TGTGCCAGCAGCTTGGGGCGGGGGGGCAAAGATACGCAGTATTTT.